The 26 T cell receptor beta chains below were found in one sample sequenced in a study of shared clonotypes between healthy human individuals. Sequencing used immunoSEQ multiplex PCR; TCRdb keeps in-frame clones, though not all of them. In the table there are hundreds of thousands of clones, around 67% of which are singletons. Sequenced: memory CD4+ T cells sorted from blood. Subset here: CD45RA-negative fraction. The source of these receptors is a woman aged 25 to 45 in good health.

The rearrangement uses TRBV5-1 and TRBJ2-3; no reliable D call. V gave up 3 bases and J gave up 1 base, with 9 bases separating them. Germline CDR1 is SGHRS and CDR2 is YFSETQ. This CDR3 has 14 amino acids. The DNA of the CDR3 is TGCGCCAGCAGCTCCTATGCTGGCACAGATACGCAGTATTTT. Protein product: CASSSYAGTDTQYF.

The chain joins TRBV19 to TRBJ2-2, with 12 bases fitting TRBD2. Germline CDR1 is LNHDA and CDR2 is SQIVND (reference sequence). Germline trimming cut 6 bases from V and 5 bases from J; bases unmatched to any gene: 10. CDR3 size: 17 residues. The DNA of the CDR3 is TGTGCCAGTAGCCCCTCTAGCGGGAGGGCTCGGACCGGGGAGCTGTTTTTT. It specifies CASSPSSGRARTGELFF.

The chain recombines TRBV9 with TRBJ2-1; 12 nucleotides line up with TRBD2. After removal of 0 bases from V and 8 bases from J, the junction contained 6 bases not matched to a gene. This CDR3 is 16 amino acids long. Germline values: CDR1 SGDLS, CDR2 YYNGEE. CDR3 loop: CASSVVLAGGVDEQFF. As DNA, the CDR3 is TGTGCCAGCAGCGTAGTTCTAGCGGGAGGGGTAGATGAGCAGTTCTTC.

J is TRBJ2-7 and V is TRBV19, with TRBD2 identical over 8 bases. V shed 3 bases and J 2 bases; nucleotides not matched to a gene: 6. This CDR3 is built from 15 residues. Germline lookup yields CDR1 LNHDA and CDR2 SQIVND (reference sequence). DNA for the CDR3: TGTGCCAGTAGTATGGAACCCGGGGGGGCCTACGAGCAGTACTTC. Its translation: CASSMEPGGAYEQYF.

The chain links TRBV30 to TRBJ2-6; TRBD1 agrees at 10 bases. Germline V gives CDR1 GTSNPN, CDR2 SVGIG (reference sequence). The CDR3 has 17 amino acids. J gave up 0 bases and V 4 bases, and 6 bases lay outside the gene matches. In DNA form, the CDR3 reads TGTGCCTGGACCGGGACAGGGGCTTACTCTGGGGCCAACGTCCTGACTTTC. This gives the protein CAWTGTGAYSGANVLTF.

The chain has TRBV19 and TRBJ2-7; TRBD1 matches 7 bases. The CDR3 runs 15 residues. J gave up 1 base and V 6 bases, and 9 bases lay outside the gene matches. CDR1 and CDR2 from the germline V gene are LNHDA and SQIVND (reference sequence). CDR3 nucleotide sequence: TGTGCCAGTAGGGGGACCGGGACAGTTTCCTACGAGCAGTACTTC. As protein: CASRGTGTVSYEQYF. Full variable domain (missing parts from reference TRBV19 and TRBJ2-7): DGGITQSPKYLFRKEGQNVTLSCEQNLNHDAMYWYRQDPGQGLRLIYYSQIVNDFQKGDIAEGYSVSREKKESFPLTVTSAQKNPTAFYLCASRGTGTVSYEQYFGPGTRLTVT.

This chain connects TRBV4-1 to TRBJ2-1, with 9 bases identical to TRBD2. The germline V gene has CDR1 MGHRA and CDR2 YSYEKL. The length of the CDR3 is 16 residues. Germline trimming cut 1 base from V and 6 bases from J; bases unmatched to any gene: 7. The CDR3 loop is CASSQGGAGGINEQFF. For the CDR3, the DNA is TGCGCCAGCAGCCAAGGAGGGGCGGGAGGGATCAATGAGCAGTTCTTC.

The CDR3 sequence: CASSQGGPNYEQYF. The CDR3, as DNA: TGTGCCAGCAGCCAGGGGGGGCCGAACTACGAGCAGTACTTC. The genes are TRBV7-3 and TRBJ2-7, with D perhaps given as TRBD1 or TRBD2 (7 bases each). From germline, CDR1 is SGHTA and CDR2 FQGTGA. The CDR3 spans 14 residues. The V and J ends lost 5 bases and 3 bases respectively, with 14 bases between them.

This chain connects TRBV25-1 to TRBJ1-1; D may be TRBD1 (5 bases). The CDR3 is 12 residues long. With 8 bases removed from V and 6 bases from J, the gap between germline ends came to 13 bases. Looked up from germline, CDR1 is MGHDK and CDR2 is SYGVNS. The CDR3 DNA sequence: TGTGCCAGCCTGACCGGGGGATCTGAAGCTTTCTTT. This codes for CASLTGGSEAFF.

The chain couples TRBV28 to TRBJ1-3; D remains unclear. Between the trimmed V and J ends, which lost 7 bases and 0 bases, there was a span of 7 bases. Germline V lookup: CDR1 MDHEN, CDR2 SYDVKM. This CDR3 is 13 amino acids long. CDR3 nucleotides: TGTGCCAGCACGGGCGTCTCTGGAAACACCATATATTTT. Its translation: CASTGVSGNTIYF.

This clone was seen more than once but under ten times. The J gene is TRBJ1-1, the V gene TRBV19; D is undetermined. V was trimmed by 4 bases and J by 5 bases, leaving 11 bases between them. The CDR3 contains 13 residues. The V gene's germline CDR1 is LNHDA and CDR2 SQIVND (reference sequence). The CDR3 spells CASSTKAGTEAFF. The DNA of the CDR3 is TGTGCCAGTAGTACCAAGGCCGGGACTGAAGCTTTCTTT.

This rearrangement joins TRBV28 to TRBJ2-7, with 8 bases identical to TRBD1. J lost 5 bases, V lost 6 bases, and 24 bases had no gene match. The CDR3 runs to 19 residues. Germline CDR1 and CDR2: MDHEN and SYDVKM. Written as DNA, the CDR3 is TGTGCCAGCAGGGGCGCCCCGTCGGGGTCAGGGGGCGGTTCCCACGAGCAGTACTTC. Translation gives CASRGAPSGSGGGSHEQYF.

This rearrangement joins TRBV5-6 to TRBJ1-6; 10 bases are shared with TRBD1. The germline CDR1 and CDR2 sequences are SGHDT and YYEEEE. The CDR3 runs 15 residues. Losses at the gene ends were 1 base for V and 6 bases for J; bases not matched to a gene: 1. For the CDR3, the DNA is TGTGCCAGCAGCTTGAGGGACAGGGGTAATTCACCCCTCCACTTT. Amino acids: CASSLRDRGNSPLHF.

The CDR3 nucleotides are TGTGCCAGCAGCTCGCCAGGACTAGCGGAGGGGGACGAGCAGTACTTC. This translates into CASSSPGLAEGDEQYF. This chain connects TRBV13 to TRBJ2-7, with 10 positions matching TRBD2. The CDR3 runs 16 residues. Germline assignment: CDR1 PRHDT and CDR2 FYEKMQ (reference sequence). The ends lost 4 bases at V and 5 bases at J; junction bases unmatched: 11.

The J gene is TRBJ2-2, the V gene TRBV5-1, with a weak D call TRBD1 (6 bases). Trimming removed 4 bases at V and 3 bases at J, with 10 bases between. CDR3 length equals 14 residues. Germline loops: CDR1 SGHRS, CDR2 YFSETQ. The CDR3 loop reads CASSTAGDTGELFF. The CDR3 region has the DNA TGCGCCAGCAGCACGGCAGGGGACACCGGGGAGCTGTTTTTT. The full variable domain, with the rest looked up from reference TRBV5-1 and TRBJ2-2, is KAGVTQTPRYLIKTRGQQVTLSCSPISGHRSVSWYQQTPGQGLQFLFEYFSETQRNKGNFPGRFSGRQFSNSRSEMNVSTLELGDSALYLCASSTAGDTGELFFGEGSRLTVL.

This clone appeared a few times. The chain couples TRBV28 to TRBJ2-7; D gene unclear. The CDR3 contains 13 residues. Germline CDR1 MDHEN, CDR2 SYDVKM. V lost 6 bases, J lost 3 bases, and 12 bases lay in between. The DNA for the CDR3 is TGTGCCAGCAGACCCGCTGGGCGCTACGAGCAGTACTTC. Encoded protein: CASRPAGRYEQYF.

The V gene is TRBV28, the J gene TRBJ2-4, with 8 positions matching TRBD1. Germline CDR1 reads MDHEN; CDR2 reads SYDVKM. V lost 6 bases to trimming and J lost 7 bases; unmatched junction nucleotides: 2. The CDR3 length is 12 residues. CDR3: CASSRQGNIQYF. CDR3 nucleotide sequence: TGTGCCAGCAGCCGACAGGGGAACATTCAGTACTTC.

The J gene is TRBJ2-5, the V gene TRBV28, with D tentatively TRBD2 (5 bases). Germline V gene data show CDR1 as MDHEN and CDR2 as SYDVKM. V lost 3 bases and J lost 1, with 9 bases in between. The CDR3 extends over 14 amino acids. CDR3 sequence: CASSFLSGQETQYF. CDR3 DNA: TGTGCCAGCAGTTTTTTGAGCGGCCAAGAGACCCAGTACTTC.

The chain couples TRBV7-7 to TRBJ2-3, with D perhaps TRBD2 (5 bases). CDR3 size: 15 residues. Germline V gene data show CDR1 as SSHAT and CDR2 as FNYEAQ (reference sequence). V lost 2 bases and J lost 0, with 9 bases in between. CDR3 residues: CASSLTGSSTDTQYF. CDR3 DNA sequence: TGTGCCAGCAGCTTAACGGGGTCTAGCACAGATACGCAGTATTTT.

Note on this clone: A far larger clone lies a single base away; this is likely a read error. This CDR3 is also generated by other DNA sequences in the sample. The gene calls are TRBV11-2 and TRBJ1-1; 7 bases fit TRBD1. This CDR3 comprises 13 residues. J lost 3 bases, V lost 5 bases, and 3 bases had no gene match. Germline-derived CDR1 and CDR2 are SGHAT and FQNNGV. CDR3 in amino acids: CASSPQGDTEAFF. In nucleotides, the CDR3 is TGTGCCAGCAGCCCTCAGGGGGACACTGAAGCTTTCTTT.

The chain combines TRBV11-3 with TRBJ2-2, with 7 nucleotides matching TRBD2. After removal of 1 base from V and 6 bases from J, the junction contained 14 bases not matched to a gene. The CDR3 is made up of 18 amino acids. Germline V gene sequence: CDR1 SGHNT, CDR2 YENEEA. The CDR3 DNA follows: TGTGCCAGCAGCTTAGTTAGTCCCGGACTAGTCGGTTCCGGGGAGCTGTTTTTT. Encoded protein: CASSLVSPGLVGSGELFF.

This chain joins TRBV7-2 and TRBJ2-7; TRBD1 matches 7 bases. The junction had 3 bases not matched to a gene; V was cut back by 2 bases and J by 2 bases. This CDR3 spans 14 amino acids. Germline CDR1 reads SGHTA; CDR2 reads FQGNSA. The CDR3 here is CASSLTGVPYEQYF. CDR3 in DNA: TGTGCCAGCAGCTTAACAGGGGTGCCCTACGAGCAGTACTTC.

V is TRBV19 and J is TRBJ2-5; TRBD1 might be the D (8 bases). Germline CDR1 LNHDA, CDR2 SQIVND (reference sequence). CDR3 length: 16 amino acids. V was shortened by 3 bases and J by 5 bases, with 19 bases between the two germline ends. The CDR3 here is CASSIRTGTTLETQYF. In DNA form, the CDR3 reads TGTGCCAGTAGTATTCGGACAGGGACTACGCTTGAGACCCAGTACTTC.

The V gene is TRBV28, the J gene TRBJ2-2; 8 nucleotides match TRBD1. This CDR3 comprises 12 residues. Germline V gene sequence: CDR1 MDHEN, CDR2 SYDVKM. The trim removed 11 bases at V and 4 bases at J, leaving 3 bases unmatched. CDR3 nucleotide sequence: TGTGCCGGACAGGGTAGCACCGGGGAGCTGTTTTTT. Protein product: CAGQGSTGELFF. Looking up the rest from reference TRBV28 and TRBJ2-2 gives the full variable domain: DVKVTQSSRYLVKRTGEKVFLECVQDMDHENMFWYRQDPGLGLRLIYFSYDVKMKEKGDIPEGYSVSREKKERFSLILESASTNQTSMYLCAGQGSTGELFFGEGSRLTVL.

The CDR3 region has the DNA TGTGCCAGCACCTCGCCCCGAAGCACAGATACGCAGTATTTT. This gives the protein CASTSPRSTDTQYF. V usage is TRBV5-8 and J usage is TRBJ2-3; no firm D call. CDR1 is SGHTS, CDR2 YDEGEE, per germline. V lost 6 bases, J lost 0 bases, and 11 bases lay in between. The CDR3 length is 14 residues.

The V and J genes are TRBV5-1 and TRBJ2-3, with TRBD2 matching over 8 bases. V lost 6 bases and J lost 5; bases outside the gene matches: 8. Germline-derived CDR1 and CDR2 are SGHRS and YFSETQ. This CDR3 spans 14 amino acids. CDR3 nucleotide sequence: TGCGCCAGCATTGGTAGCGGGATGGGAGATACGCAGTATTTT. Amino acid sequence: CASIGSGMGDTQYF.